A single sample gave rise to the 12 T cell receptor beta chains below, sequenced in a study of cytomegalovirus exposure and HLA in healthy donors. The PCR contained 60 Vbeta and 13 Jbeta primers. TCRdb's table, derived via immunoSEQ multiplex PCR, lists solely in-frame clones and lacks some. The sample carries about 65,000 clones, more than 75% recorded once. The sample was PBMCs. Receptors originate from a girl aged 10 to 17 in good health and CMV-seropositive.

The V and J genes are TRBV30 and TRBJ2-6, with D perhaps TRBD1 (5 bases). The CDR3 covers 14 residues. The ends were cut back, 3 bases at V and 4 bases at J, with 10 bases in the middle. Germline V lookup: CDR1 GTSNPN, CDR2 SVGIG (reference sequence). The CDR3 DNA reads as TGTGCCTGGAGAGACAGATTCGGGGCCAACGTCCTGACTTTC. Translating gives CAWRDRFGANVLTF. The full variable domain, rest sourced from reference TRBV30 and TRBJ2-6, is SQTIHQWPATLVQPVGSPLSLECTVEGTSNPNLYWYRQAAGRGLQLLFYSVGIGQISSEVPQNLSASRPQDRQFILSSKKLLLSDSGFYLCAWRDRFGANVLTFGAGSRLTVL.

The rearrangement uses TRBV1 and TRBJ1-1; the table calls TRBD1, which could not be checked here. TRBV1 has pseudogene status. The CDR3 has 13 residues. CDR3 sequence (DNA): TGCACCAGGGCCCGGGACAGGAGGACTGAAGCTTTCTTT. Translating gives CTRARDRRTEAFF.

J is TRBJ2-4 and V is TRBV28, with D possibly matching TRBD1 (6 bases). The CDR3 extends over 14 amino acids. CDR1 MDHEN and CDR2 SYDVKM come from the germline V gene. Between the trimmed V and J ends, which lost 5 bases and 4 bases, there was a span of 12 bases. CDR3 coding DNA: TGTGCCAGCAGTCAACAGGGCCGGAAAAACATTCAGTACTTC. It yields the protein CASSQQGRKNIQYF.

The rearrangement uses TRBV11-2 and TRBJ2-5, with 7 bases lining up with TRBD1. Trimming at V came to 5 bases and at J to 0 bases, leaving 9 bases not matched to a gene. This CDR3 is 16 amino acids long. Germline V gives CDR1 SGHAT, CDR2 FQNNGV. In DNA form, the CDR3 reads TGTGCCAGCAGCATCCATTCCGGACAGGACCAAGAGACCCAGTACTTC. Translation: CASSIHSGQDQETQYF.

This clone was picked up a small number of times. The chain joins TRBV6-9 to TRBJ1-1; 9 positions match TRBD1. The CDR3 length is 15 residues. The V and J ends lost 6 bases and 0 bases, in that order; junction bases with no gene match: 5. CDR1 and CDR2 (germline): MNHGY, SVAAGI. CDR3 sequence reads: CASRAGTGMNTEAFF. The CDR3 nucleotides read TGTGCCAGCAGGGCGGGGACAGGGATGAACACTGAAGCTTTCTTT.

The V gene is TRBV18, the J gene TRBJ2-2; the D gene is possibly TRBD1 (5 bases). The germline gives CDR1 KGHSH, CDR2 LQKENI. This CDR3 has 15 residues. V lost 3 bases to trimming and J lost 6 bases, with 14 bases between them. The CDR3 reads CASSPLPGLAGELFF. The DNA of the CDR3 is TGTGCCAGCTCACCCCTCCCAGGGCTCGCCGGGGAGCTGTTTTTT.

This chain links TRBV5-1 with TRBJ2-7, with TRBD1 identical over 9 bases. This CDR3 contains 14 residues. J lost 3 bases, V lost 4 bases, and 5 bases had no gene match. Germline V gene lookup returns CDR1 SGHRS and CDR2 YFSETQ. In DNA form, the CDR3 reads TGCGCCAGCAGCAGGACAGGGGTCAACTACGAGCAGTACTTC. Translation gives CASSRTGVNYEQYF.

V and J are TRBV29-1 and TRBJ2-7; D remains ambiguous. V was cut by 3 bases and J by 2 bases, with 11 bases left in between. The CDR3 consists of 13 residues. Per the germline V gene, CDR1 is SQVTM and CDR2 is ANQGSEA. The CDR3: CSVESPVTYEQYF. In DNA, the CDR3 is TGCAGCGTTGAGTCCCCAGTCACCTACGAGCAGTACTTC.

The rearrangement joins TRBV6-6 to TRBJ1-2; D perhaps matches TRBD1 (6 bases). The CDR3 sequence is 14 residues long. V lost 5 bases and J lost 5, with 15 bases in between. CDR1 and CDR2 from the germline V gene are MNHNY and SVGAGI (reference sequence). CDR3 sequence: CASSPPGTRYGYTF. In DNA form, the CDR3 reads TGTGCCAGCAGTCCTCCCGGGACAAGATATGGCTACACCTTC.

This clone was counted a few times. CDR3 nucleotide sequence: TGTGCCAGCAGCCCTACCCGTGGGAAGCGGGGGGATTTGGTGCAGTACTTC. Amino acid sequence: CASSPTRGKRGDLVQYF. The V call is TRBV14, the J call TRBJ2-7; 9 bases fit TRBD2. This CDR3 spans 17 amino acids. From germline, CDR1 is SGHDN and CDR2 FVKESK. Trimming cost V 4 bases and J 9 bases; bases outside gene matches: 19.

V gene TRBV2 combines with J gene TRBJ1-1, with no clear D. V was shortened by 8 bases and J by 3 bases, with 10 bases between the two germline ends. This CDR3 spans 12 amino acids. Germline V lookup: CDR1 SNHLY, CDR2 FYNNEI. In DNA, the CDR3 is TGTGCCAGCGGGAGGGAAGACACTGAAGCTTTCTTT. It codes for CASGREDTEAFF. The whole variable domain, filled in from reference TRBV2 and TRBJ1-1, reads EPEVTQTPSHQVTQMGQEVILRCVPISNHLYFYWYRQILGQKVEFLVSFYNNEISEKSEIFDDQFSVERPDGSNFTLKIRSTKLEDSAMYFCASGREDTEAFFGQGTRLTVV.

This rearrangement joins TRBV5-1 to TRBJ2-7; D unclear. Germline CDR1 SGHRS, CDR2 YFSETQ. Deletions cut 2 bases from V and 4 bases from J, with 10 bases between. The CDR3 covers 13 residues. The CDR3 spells CASSFGQVYEQYF. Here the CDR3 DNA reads TGCGCCAGCAGCTTTGGGCAGGTATACGAGCAGTACTTC.